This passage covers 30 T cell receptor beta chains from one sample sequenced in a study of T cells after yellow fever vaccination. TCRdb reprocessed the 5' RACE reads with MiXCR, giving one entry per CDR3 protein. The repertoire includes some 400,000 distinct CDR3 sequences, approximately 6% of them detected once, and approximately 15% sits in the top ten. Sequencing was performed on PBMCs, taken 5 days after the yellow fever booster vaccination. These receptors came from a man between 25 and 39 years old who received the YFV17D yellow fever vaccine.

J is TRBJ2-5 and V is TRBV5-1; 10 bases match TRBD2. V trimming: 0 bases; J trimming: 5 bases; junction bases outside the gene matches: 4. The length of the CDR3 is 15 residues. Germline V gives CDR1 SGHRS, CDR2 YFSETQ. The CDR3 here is CASSLVSSGSETQYF. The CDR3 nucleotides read TGCGCCAGCAGCTTGGTCTCTAGCGGGAGCGAGACCCAGTACTTC.

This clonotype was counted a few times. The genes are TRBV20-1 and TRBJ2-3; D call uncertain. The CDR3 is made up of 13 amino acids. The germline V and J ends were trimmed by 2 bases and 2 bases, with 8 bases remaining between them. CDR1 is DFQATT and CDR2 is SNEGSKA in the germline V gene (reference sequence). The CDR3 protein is CSARLGVTDTQYF. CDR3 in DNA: TGCAGTGCTAGACTTGGCGTCACAGATACGCAGTATTTT.

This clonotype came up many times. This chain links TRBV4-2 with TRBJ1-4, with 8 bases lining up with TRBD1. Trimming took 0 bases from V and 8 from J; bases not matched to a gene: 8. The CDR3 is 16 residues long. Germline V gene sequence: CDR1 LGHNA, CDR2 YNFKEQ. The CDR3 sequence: CASSQEVPRTGEKLFF. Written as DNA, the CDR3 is TGTGCCAGCAGCCAAGAGGTTCCGCGGACAGGGGAAAAACTGTTTTTT.

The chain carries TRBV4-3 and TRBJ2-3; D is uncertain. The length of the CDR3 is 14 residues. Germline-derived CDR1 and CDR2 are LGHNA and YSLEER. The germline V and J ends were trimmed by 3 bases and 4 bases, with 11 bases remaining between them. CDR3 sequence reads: CASSQMARADTQYF. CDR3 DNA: TGCGCCAGCAGCCAGATGGCCCGGGCAGATACGCAGTATTTT.

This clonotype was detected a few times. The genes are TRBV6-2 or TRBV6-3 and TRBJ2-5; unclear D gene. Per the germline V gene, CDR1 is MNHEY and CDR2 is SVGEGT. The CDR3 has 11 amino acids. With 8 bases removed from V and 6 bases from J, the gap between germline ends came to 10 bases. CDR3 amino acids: CASGRMQTQYF. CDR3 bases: TGTGCCAGCGGACGAATGCAGACCCAGTACTTC.

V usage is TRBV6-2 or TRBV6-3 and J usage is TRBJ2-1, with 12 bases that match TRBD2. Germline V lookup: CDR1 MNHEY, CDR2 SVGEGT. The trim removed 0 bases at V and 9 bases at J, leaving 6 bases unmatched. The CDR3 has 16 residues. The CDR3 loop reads CASSYSTSGSAVEQFF. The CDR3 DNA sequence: TGTGCCAGCAGTTACTCGACTAGCGGGAGTGCGGTTGAGCAGTTCTTC.

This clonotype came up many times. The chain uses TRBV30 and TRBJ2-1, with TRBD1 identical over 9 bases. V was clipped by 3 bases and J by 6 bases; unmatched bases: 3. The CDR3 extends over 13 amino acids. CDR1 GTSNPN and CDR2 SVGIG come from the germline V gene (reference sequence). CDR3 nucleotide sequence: TGTGCCTGGAGGTTGACAGGGGGCAATGAGCAGTTCTTC. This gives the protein CAWRLTGGNEQFF.

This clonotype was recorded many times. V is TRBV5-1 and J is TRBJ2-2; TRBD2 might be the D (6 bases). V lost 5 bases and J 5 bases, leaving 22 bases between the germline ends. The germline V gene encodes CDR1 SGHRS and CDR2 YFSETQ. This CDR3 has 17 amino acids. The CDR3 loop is CASSKSPGSKETGELFF. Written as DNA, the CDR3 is TGCGCCAGCAGTAAATCCCCCGGGAGCAAAGAGACCGGGGAGCTGTTTTTT.

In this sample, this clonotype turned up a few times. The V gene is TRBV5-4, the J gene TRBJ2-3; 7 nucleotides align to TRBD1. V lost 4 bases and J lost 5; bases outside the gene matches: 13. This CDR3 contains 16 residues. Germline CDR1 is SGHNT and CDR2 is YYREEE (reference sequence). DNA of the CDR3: TGTGCCAGCAGCAGAACAGGGGCCCGAGGGGTAGATACGCAGTATTTT. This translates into CASSRTGARGVDTQYF.

CDR3 DNA: TGTGCCACCTCCACGCTCGGGACGGGAGGGCCGAGCGGAACGCAGTATTTT. As protein: CATSTLGTGGPSGTQYF. V is TRBV3-1 and J is TRBJ2-3, with 8 positions matching TRBD2. The junction had 24 bases not matched to a gene; V was cut back by 10 bases and J by 9 bases. This CDR3 has 17 residues. The germline gives CDR1 LGHDT, CDR2 YNNKEL (reference sequence).

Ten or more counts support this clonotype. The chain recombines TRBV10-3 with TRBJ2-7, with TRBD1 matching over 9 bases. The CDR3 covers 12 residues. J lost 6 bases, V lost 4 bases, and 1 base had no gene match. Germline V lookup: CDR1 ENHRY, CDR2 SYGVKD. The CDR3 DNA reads TGTGCCATCAGTGGGACAGGGGTCGAGCAGTACTTC. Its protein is CAISGTGVEQYF.

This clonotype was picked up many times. In DNA form, the CDR3 reads TGTGCCAGCAGTTACACTAGCGGCCTAAACACCGGGGAGCTGTTTTTT. Its translation is CASSYTSGLNTGELFF. This sequence joins TRBV12-3 or TRBV12-4 and TRBJ2-2, with 8 bases fitting TRBD2. Trimming removed 4 bases from V and 2 bases from J; junction bases left unmatched: 6. This CDR3 is built from 16 residues.

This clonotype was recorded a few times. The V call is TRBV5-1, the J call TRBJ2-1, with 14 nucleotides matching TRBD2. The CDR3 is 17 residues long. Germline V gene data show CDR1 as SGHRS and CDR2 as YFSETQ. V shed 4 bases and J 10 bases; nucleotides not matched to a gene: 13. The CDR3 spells CASSGSLGTSGSGEQFF. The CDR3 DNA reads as TGCGCCAGCAGCGGAAGCCTCGGGACTAGCGGGAGTGGCGAGCAGTTCTTC.

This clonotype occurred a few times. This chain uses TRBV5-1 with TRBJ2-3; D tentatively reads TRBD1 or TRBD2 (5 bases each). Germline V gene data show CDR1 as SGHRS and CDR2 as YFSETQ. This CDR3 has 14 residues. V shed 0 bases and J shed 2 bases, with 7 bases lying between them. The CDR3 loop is CASSLGDHTDTQYF. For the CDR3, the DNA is TGCGCCAGCAGCTTGGGGGACCACACAGATACGCAGTATTTT.

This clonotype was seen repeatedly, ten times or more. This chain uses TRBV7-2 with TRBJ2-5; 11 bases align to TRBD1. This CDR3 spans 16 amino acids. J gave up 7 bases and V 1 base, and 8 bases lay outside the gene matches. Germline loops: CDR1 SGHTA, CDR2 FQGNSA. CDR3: CASSLGGSGQGGTQYF. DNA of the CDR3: TGTGCCAGCAGCTTAGGAGGTTCGGGACAGGGGGGGACCCAGTACTTC.

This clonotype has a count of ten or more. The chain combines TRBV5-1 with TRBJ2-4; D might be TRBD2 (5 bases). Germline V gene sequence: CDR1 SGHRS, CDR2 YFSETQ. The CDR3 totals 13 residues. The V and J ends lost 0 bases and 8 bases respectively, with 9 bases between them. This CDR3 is CASSLVGEDIQYF. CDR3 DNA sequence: TGCGCCAGCAGCTTGGTGGGAGAAGACATTCAGTACTTC.

For the CDR3, the DNA is TGTGCCAGCAGCCCAAACGGTGCCTACGAGCAGTACTTC. It translates to CASSPNGAYEQYF. The V and J genes are TRBV7-2 and TRBJ2-7; D uncertain. The CDR3 spans 13 residues. In germline, CDR1 is SGHTA, CDR2 FQGNSA. The V and J ends lost 5 bases and 2 bases respectively, with 10 bases between them.

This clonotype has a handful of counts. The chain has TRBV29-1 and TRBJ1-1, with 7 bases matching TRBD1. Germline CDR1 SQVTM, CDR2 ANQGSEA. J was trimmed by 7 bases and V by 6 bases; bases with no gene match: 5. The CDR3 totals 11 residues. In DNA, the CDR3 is TGCAGCGTCCCCAGGGGGGTTGAAGCTTTCTTT. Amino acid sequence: CSVPRGVEAFF.

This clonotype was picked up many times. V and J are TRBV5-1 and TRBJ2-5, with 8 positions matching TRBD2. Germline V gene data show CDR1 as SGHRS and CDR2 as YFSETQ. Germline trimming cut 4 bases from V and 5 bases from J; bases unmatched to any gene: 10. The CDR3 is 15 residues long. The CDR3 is CASSPGGDRLETQYF. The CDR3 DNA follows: TGCGCCAGCAGCCCGGGGGGGGATCGATTGGAGACCCAGTACTTC.

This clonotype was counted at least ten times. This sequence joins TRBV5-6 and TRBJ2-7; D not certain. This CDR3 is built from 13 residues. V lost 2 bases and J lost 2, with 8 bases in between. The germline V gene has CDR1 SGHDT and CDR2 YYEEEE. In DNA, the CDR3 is TGTGCCAGCAGCTTACAAATTACCTACGAGCAGTACTTC. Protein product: CASSLQITYEQYF.

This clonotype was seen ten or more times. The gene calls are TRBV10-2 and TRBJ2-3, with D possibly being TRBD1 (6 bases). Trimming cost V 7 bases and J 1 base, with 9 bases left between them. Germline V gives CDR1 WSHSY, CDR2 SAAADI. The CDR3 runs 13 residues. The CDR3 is CASKNRGTDTQYF. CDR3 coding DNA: TGCGCCAGCAAAAACAGGGGCACAGATACGCAGTATTTT.

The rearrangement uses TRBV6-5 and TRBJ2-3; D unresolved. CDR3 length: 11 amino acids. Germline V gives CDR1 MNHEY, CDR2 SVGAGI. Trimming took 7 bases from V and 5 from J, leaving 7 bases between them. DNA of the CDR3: TGTGCCAGCACTAGACAAGATACGCAGTATTTT. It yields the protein CASTRQDTQYF.

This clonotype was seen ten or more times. CDR3 residues: CASSLKGVSYEQYF. In DNA, the CDR3 is TGTGCCAGCAGCTTAAAGGGAGTGTCCTACGAGCAGTACTTC. This chain uses TRBV7-2 with TRBJ2-7; tentative D call: TRBD2 (5 bases). This CDR3 has 14 residues. Trimming took off 2 bases at V and 1 base at J, with 9 bases between the two ends. Per the germline V gene, CDR1 is SGHTA and CDR2 is FQGNSA. The full variable domain, its missing parts supplied by reference TRBV7-2 and TRBJ2-7, is GAGVSQSPSNKVTEKGKDVELRCDPISGHTALYWYRQSLGQGLEFLIYFQGNSAPDKSGLPSDRFSAERTGGSVSTLTIQRTQQEDSAVYLCASSLKGVSYEQYFGPGTRLTVT.

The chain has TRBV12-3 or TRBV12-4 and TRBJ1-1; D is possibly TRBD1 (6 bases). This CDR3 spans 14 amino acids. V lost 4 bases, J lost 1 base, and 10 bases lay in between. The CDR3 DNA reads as TGTGCCAGCAGTTCCGGGGGCCCGAACACTGAAGCTTTCTTT. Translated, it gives CASSSGGPNTEAFF.

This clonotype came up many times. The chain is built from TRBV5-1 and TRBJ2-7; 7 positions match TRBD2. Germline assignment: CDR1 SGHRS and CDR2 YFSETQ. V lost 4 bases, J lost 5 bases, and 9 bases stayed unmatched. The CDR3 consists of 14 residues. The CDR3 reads CASSTGGSVNEQYF. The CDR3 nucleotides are TGCGCCAGCAGCACCGGCGGGAGTGTCAACGAGCAGTACTTC. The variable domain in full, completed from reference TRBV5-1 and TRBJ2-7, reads KAGVTQTPRYLIKTRGQQVTLSCSPISGHRSVSWYQQTPGQGLQFLFEYFSETQRNKGNFPGRFSGRQFSNSRSEMNVSTLELGDSALYLCASSTGGSVNEQYFGPGTRLTVT.

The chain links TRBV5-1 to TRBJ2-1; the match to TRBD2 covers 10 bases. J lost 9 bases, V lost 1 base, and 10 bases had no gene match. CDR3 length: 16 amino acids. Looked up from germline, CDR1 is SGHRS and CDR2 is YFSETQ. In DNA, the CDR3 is TGCGCCAGCAGCTTGACGGGAGGACTAGCGGCCGCTGAGCAGTTCTTC. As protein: CASSLTGGLAAAEQFF. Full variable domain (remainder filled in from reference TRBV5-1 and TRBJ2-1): KAGVTQTPRYLIKTRGQQVTLSCSPISGHRSVSWYQQTPGQGLQFLFEYFSETQRNKGNFPGRFSGRQFSNSRSEMNVSTLELGDSALYLCASSLTGGLAAAEQFFGPGTRLTVL.

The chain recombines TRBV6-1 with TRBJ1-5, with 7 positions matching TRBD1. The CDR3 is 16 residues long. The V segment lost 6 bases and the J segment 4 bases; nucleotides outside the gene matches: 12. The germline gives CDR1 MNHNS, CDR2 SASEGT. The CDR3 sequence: CASRKTGEGGNQPQHF. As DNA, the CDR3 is TGTGCCAGCAGGAAAACAGGGGAAGGGGGGAATCAGCCCCAGCATTTT.

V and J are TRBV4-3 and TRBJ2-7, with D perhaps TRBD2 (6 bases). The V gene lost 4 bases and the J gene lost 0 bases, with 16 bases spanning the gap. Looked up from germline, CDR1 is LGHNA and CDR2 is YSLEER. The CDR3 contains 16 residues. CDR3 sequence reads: CASSPQASAVSYEQYF. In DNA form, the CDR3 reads TGCGCCAGCAGCCCCCAGGCTAGCGCAGTCTCCTACGAGCAGTACTTC.

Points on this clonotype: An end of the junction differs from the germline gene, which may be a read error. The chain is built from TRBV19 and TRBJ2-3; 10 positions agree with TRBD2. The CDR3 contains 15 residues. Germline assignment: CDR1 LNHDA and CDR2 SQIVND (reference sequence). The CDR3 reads CTSRKLAGRTDTQYF. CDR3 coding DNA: TGTACCAGTAGAAAACTAGCGGGGCGCACAGATACGCAGTATTTT.

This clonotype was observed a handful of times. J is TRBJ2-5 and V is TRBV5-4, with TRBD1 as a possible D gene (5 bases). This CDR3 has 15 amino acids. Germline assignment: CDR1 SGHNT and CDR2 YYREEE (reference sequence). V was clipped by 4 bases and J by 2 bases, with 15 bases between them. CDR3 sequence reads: CASSPLVGEQETQYF. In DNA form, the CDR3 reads TGTGCCAGCAGCCCCTTAGTAGGGGAACAAGAGACCCAGTACTTC.